This record concerns one T cell receptor beta chain sequence. Naive CD8 cells lacked CD45RO, underwent positive selection for CCR7 and left out terminally differentiated effector memory CD45RA+ cells. This entry comes from a study of shared clonotypes between healthy human individuals. Clones were sequenced by immunoSEQ multiplex PCR, and TCRdb holds only the in-frame ones, with some missing. The table has some 630,000 clones, roughly 96% seen once. The CDR3 has 12 amino acids. The germline gives CDR1 MDHEN, CDR2 SYDVKM. The ends were cut back, 4 bases at V and 8 bases at J, with 11 bases in the middle.

The rearrangement links TRBV28 to TRBJ1-1; D possibly corresponds to TRBD1 (5 bases). The receptor comes from a woman between 25 and 40 years old in good health. The source material was naive CD8+ T cells sorted from blood. The CDR3 DNA is TGTGCCAGCAGTTGGGGACTGGACGAAGCTTTCTTT. Its protein is CASSWGLDEAFF.